Listed below are T cell receptor beta chains from one sample, sequenced in a study of vaccination effects on CD4 cells after COVID-19. Sequencing was performed with immunoSEQ multiplex PCR; in TCRdb, only in-frame clones are kept and a portion is missing. Of around 69,000 clones in the sample, roughly 81% are singletons; the top ten hold about 1.4%. Their cognate antigens are unknown. The source was CD4+ T cells from PBMCs cultured with HCoV-229E spike peptides, collected after COVID-19 vaccination. The source of these receptors is a human donor who received a COVID-19 vaccine. CDR3s include the opening cysteine and the closing phenylalanine or tryptophan. A D gene is named only where the DNA matches it firmly. The size entry is marked missing in some rows and otherwise reads once, few, many or a size class.

v_call: TRBV6-6
d_call: TRBD1
j_call: TRBJ2-1
clone_size: once
cdr3_nt: TGTGCCAGCAGTCGGACTTTAATTCCGGGACAGGGGGCTTACAATGAGCAGTTCTTC
cdr3_aa: CASSRTLIPGQGAYNEQFF

v_call: TRBV7-8
d_call: -
j_call: TRBJ1-2
clone_size: once
cdr3_nt: TGTGCCAGCGGATCGAAACAGGGAACCTATGGCTACACCTTC
cdr3_aa: CASGSKQGTYGYTF

v_call: TRBV6-4
d_call: TRBD2
j_call: TRBJ2-3
clone_size: -
cdr3_nt: TGTGCCAGCAGTCGAAACAGCGGGGGCTTCACAGATACGCAGTATTTT
cdr3_aa: CASSRNSGGFTDTQYF

v_call: TRBV6-5
d_call: -
j_call: TRBJ2-1
clone_size: -
cdr3_nt: TGTGCCAGCAGTTACGACGCTGTTTCCTACAATGAGCAGTTCTTC
cdr3_aa: CASSYDAVSYNEQFF

v_call: TRBV7-9
d_call: -
j_call: TRBJ1-6
clone_size: few
cdr3_nt: TGTGCCAGCAGCTTGGGGAGCTCCTATAATTCACCCCTCCACTTT
cdr3_aa: CASSLGSSYNSPLHF

v_call: TRBV6-4
d_call: -
j_call: TRBJ2-3
clone_size: -
cdr3_nt: TGTGCCAGCAGTGATTTGGGGGCTGGTACGCAGTATTTT
cdr3_aa: CASSDLGAGTQYF

v_call: TRBV5-1
d_call: -
j_call: TRBJ1-3
clone_size: -
cdr3_nt: TGCGCCAGCAGCTTGGGGCCGGGCAAAACTGGAAACACCATATATTTT
cdr3_aa: CASSLGPGKTGNTIYF

v_call: TRBV7-8
d_call: -
j_call: TRBJ1-5
clone_size: few
cdr3_nt: TGTGCCAGCAGCTTATTGTCCCTACGGAATCAGCCCCAGCATTTT
cdr3_aa: CASSLLSLRNQPQHF

v_call: TRBV21-1
d_call: -
j_call: TRBJ1-5
clone_size: once
cdr3_nt: TGTGCCAGCGAATCATATAAGGCCCAGGGAAGGAATCAGCCCCAGCATTTT
cdr3_aa: CASESYKAQGRNQPQHF

v_call: TRBV10-1
d_call: -
j_call: TRBJ2-3
clone_size: -
cdr3_nt: TGCGCCAGCAGTGACCCGAGGAGTAGGCAGTATTTT
cdr3_aa: CASSDPRSRQYF

v_call: TRBV5-4
d_call: -
j_call: TRBJ2-3
clone_size: -
cdr3_nt: TGTGCCAGCAGCTCCCGGACTAGCACAGATACGCAGTATTTT
cdr3_aa: CASSSRTSTDTQYF

v_call: TRBV30
d_call: -
j_call: TRBJ2-1
clone_size: few
cdr3_nt: TGTGCCTGGAATGGACAGTACAATGAGCAGTTCTTC
cdr3_aa: CAWNGQYNEQFF

v_call: TRBV6-5
d_call: -
j_call: TRBJ2-3
clone_size: -
cdr3_nt: TGTGCCAGCAGACGACAGGTCACAGATACGCAGTATTTT
cdr3_aa: CASRRQVTDTQYF

v_call: TRBV14
d_call: TRBD1
j_call: TRBJ2-1
clone_size: -
cdr3_nt: TGTGCCAGCAAGGTGCGGACAGGGTCCAATGAGCAGTTCTTC
cdr3_aa: CASKVRTGSNEQFF

v_call: TRBV5-4
d_call: TRBD1
j_call: TRBJ2-5
clone_size: -
cdr3_nt: TGTGCCAGCAGCTTGCCCAGGGGGCCTAAGACCCAGTACTTC
cdr3_aa: CASSLPRGPKTQYF

v_call: TRBV6-6
d_call: -
j_call: TRBJ2-5
clone_size: -
cdr3_nt: TGTGCCAGCAGCCCGAACAGGGAGGTGAGGGAGACCCAGTACTTC
cdr3_aa: CASSPNREVRETQYF

v_call: TRBV5-4
d_call: TRBD1
j_call: TRBJ2-5
clone_size: -
cdr3_nt: TGTGCCAGCAGCTTCACAGGGGAAGAGACCCAGTACTTC
cdr3_aa: CASSFTGEETQYF

v_call: TRBV30
d_call: -
j_call: TRBJ2-5
clone_size: -
cdr3_nt: TGTGCCTGGCAGGGGTTCGGGGCCCAGTACTTC
cdr3_aa: CAWQGFGAQYF

v_call: TRBV6-5
d_call: -
j_call: TRBJ1-5
clone_size: -
cdr3_nt: TGTGCCAGCGGCCGTGGGTACCAGCCCCAGCATTTT
cdr3_aa: CASGRGYQPQHF

v_call: TRBV4-3
d_call: -
j_call: TRBJ1-2
clone_size: -
cdr3_nt: TGCGCCAGCAGCCAAGATTATGGGTTTTCGACCCCGATCTATGGCTACACCTTC
cdr3_aa: CASSQDYGFSTPIYGYTF

v_call: TRBV19
d_call: -
j_call: TRBJ2-2
clone_size: -
cdr3_nt: TGTGCCATAGGGACACCCGGAACCGGGGAGCTGTTTTTT
cdr3_aa: CAIGTPGTGELFF

v_call: TRBV6-5
d_call: -
j_call: TRBJ2-2
clone_size: -
cdr3_nt: TGTGCCAGCAACAAGATGCAGGGAAGCACCGGGGAGCTGTTTTTT
cdr3_aa: CASNKMQGSTGELFF

v_call: TRBV4-1
d_call: -
j_call: TRBJ1-1
clone_size: -
cdr3_nt: TGCGCCAGCAGCCAAGTAATCGGAAAGGGGCTTCTAGCTTTCTTT
cdr3_aa: CASSQVIGKGLLAFF

v_call: TRBV2
d_call: TRBD1
j_call: TRBJ1-2
clone_size: -
cdr3_nt: TGTGCCAGCAGCCGGGCCGGGACAGGGGTGGACTACACCTTC
cdr3_aa: CASSRAGTGVDYTF

v_call: TRBV9
d_call: TRBD1
j_call: TRBJ1-4
clone_size: -
cdr3_nt: TGTGCCAGCAGCGCCCAGGGACAGTTTAATGAAAAACTGTTTTTT
cdr3_aa: CASSAQGQFNEKLFF

v_call: TRBV7-3
d_call: -
j_call: TRBJ2-3
clone_size: -
cdr3_nt: TGTGCCAGCAGCTTACAGGGGGGGCTGGCAGATACGCAGTATTTT
cdr3_aa: CASSLQGGLADTQYF

v_call: TRBV14
d_call: -
j_call: TRBJ1-4
clone_size: -
cdr3_nt: TGTGCCAGCAGCCGAGCAGGGACCACTAATGAAAAACTGTTTTTT
cdr3_aa: CASSRAGTTNEKLFF

v_call: TRBV27
d_call: TRBD1
j_call: TRBJ1-4
clone_size: -
cdr3_nt: TGTGCCAGCAGTTCCGGACAGGGAGAGAATGAAAAACTGTTTTTT
cdr3_aa: CASSSGQGENEKLFF

v_call: TRBV7-2
d_call: -
j_call: TRBJ1-4
clone_size: -
cdr3_nt: TGTGCCAGCAGCTTAGAGGGGCTAGAGGAAAAACTGTTTTTT
cdr3_aa: CASSLEGLEEKLFF

v_call: TRBV19
d_call: TRBD1
j_call: TRBJ1-5
clone_size: -
cdr3_nt: TGTGCCAGTAGTCTCCGGGACAGGGTTAATCAGCCCCAGCATTTT
cdr3_aa: CASSLRDRVNQPQHF

v_call: TRBV7-9
d_call: TRBD1
j_call: TRBJ1-4
clone_size: once
cdr3_nt: TGTGCCAGCAGCCTCATGAGGGGGACAGGTGAAAAACTGTTTTTT
cdr3_aa: CASSLMRGTGEKLFF

v_call: TRBV6-1
d_call: -
j_call: TRBJ1-5
clone_size: -
cdr3_nt: TGTGCCAGCAGTGAAGGGGTTTTGCAGGGCCAGCCCCAGCATTTT
cdr3_aa: CASSEGVLQGQPQHF

v_call: TRBV3-1/TRBV3-2
d_call: TRBD1
j_call: TRBJ1-5
clone_size: -
cdr3_nt: TGTGCCAGCAGCCGCGGGACAGGGCCCCAGCCCCAGCATTTT
cdr3_aa: CASSRGTGPQPQHF

v_call: TRBV5-1
d_call: -
j_call: TRBJ2-5
clone_size: once
cdr3_nt: TGCGCCAGCAGCTTCGGACAGCAAGAGACCCAGTACTTC
cdr3_aa: CASSFGQQETQYF

v_call: TRBV29-1
d_call: -
j_call: TRBJ1-2
clone_size: -
cdr3_nt: TGCAGCGTGCAACGCAGTGTTGGAGGCTACACCTTC
cdr3_aa: CSVQRSVGGYTF

v_call: TRBV10-1
d_call: -
j_call: TRBJ2-2
clone_size: -
cdr3_nt: TGCGCCAGCAGTGAGGGCGGGGAGCTGTTTTTT
cdr3_aa: CASSEGGELFF

v_call: TRBV24-1
d_call: -
j_call: TRBJ2-5
clone_size: -
cdr3_nt: TGTGCCACCAGTGATTTTGGGGATCCTCAAGAGACCCAGTACTTC
cdr3_aa: CATSDFGDPQETQYF

v_call: TRBV3-1/TRBV3-2
d_call: -
j_call: TRBJ2-5
clone_size: -
cdr3_nt: TGTGCCAGCAGCCAAGATCTCGGAACTCGGCGTGAGACCCAGTACTTC
cdr3_aa: CASSQDLGTRRETQYF

v_call: TRBV7-3
d_call: -
j_call: TRBJ2-2
clone_size: -
cdr3_nt: TGTGCCAGTTCGACAGCTACAAACACCGGGGAGCTGTTTTTT
cdr3_aa: CASSTATNTGELFF

v_call: TRBV9
d_call: TRBD1
j_call: TRBJ2-2
clone_size: few
cdr3_nt: TGTGCCAGCAGCACCGGGACAGTGAACACCGGGGAGCTGTTTTTT
cdr3_aa: CASSTGTVNTGELFF

v_call: TRBV29-1
d_call: TRBD2
j_call: TRBJ2-5
clone_size: -
cdr3_nt: TGCAGCGTCGAGGGACTAGTAAAGCAGACCCAGTACTTC
cdr3_aa: CSVEGLVKQTQYF

v_call: TRBV10-2
d_call: -
j_call: TRBJ1-5
clone_size: -
cdr3_nt: TGCGCCAGCAGTGAAGGGCAGGGCGGAAATCAGCCCCAGCATTTT
cdr3_aa: CASSEGQGGNQPQHF

v_call: TRBV6-2/TRBV6-3
d_call: -
j_call: TRBJ2-3
clone_size: -
cdr3_nt: TGTGCCAGCAGTTACCCTGAGGGGCCAGATACGCAGTATTTT
cdr3_aa: CASSYPEGPDTQYF

v_call: TRBV4-1
d_call: -
j_call: TRBJ1-6
clone_size: -
cdr3_nt: TGCGCCAGCAGCCAAGTATCAGGGATCGGTAATTCACCCCTCCACTTT
cdr3_aa: CASSQVSGIGNSPLHF

v_call: TRBV5-1
d_call: -
j_call: TRBJ1-6
clone_size: -
cdr3_nt: TGCGCCAGCGGAGCTTCGTGGACTTCACCCCTCCACTTT
cdr3_aa: CASGASWTSPLHF

v_call: TRBV2
d_call: TRBD1
j_call: TRBJ1-4
clone_size: few
cdr3_nt: TGTGCCAGCAGTGGAGGGACAGGCCAAACTCCGGATGAAAAACTGTTTTTT
cdr3_aa: CASSGGTGQTPDEKLFF

v_call: TRBV27
d_call: TRBD1
j_call: TRBJ1-2
clone_size: once
cdr3_nt: TGTGCCAGCAGACTAGACCGGGACAGGGGCTATGGCTACACCTTC
cdr3_aa: CASRLDRDRGYGYTF

v_call: TRBV4-3
d_call: TRBD1
j_call: TRBJ2-5
clone_size: -
cdr3_nt: TGCGCCAGCAGCCAAGATTGGACAGGGGACCCCCGGGAGACCCAGTACTTC
cdr3_aa: CASSQDWTGDPRETQYF

v_call: TRBV7-9
d_call: -
j_call: TRBJ2-3
clone_size: -
cdr3_nt: TGTGCCAGCAGCTTCACAGGGCTGGAAGCAGATACGCAGTATTTT
cdr3_aa: CASSFTGLEADTQYF